Below are 14 T cell receptor beta chains sequenced from a single sample in a study of PD-1 blockade in mismatch repair-deficient tumors. TCRdb's table, derived via immunoSEQ multiplex PCR, lists solely in-frame clones and lacks some. Of around 17,000 clones detected, approximately 87% appear once; the ten largest clones hold approximately 1.5%. Sequencing used PBMCs, obtained less than 25 weeks after starting pembrolizumab. These receptor sequences come from an adult with mismatch repair-deficient cancer.

The chain has TRBV7-9 and TRBJ2-7, with 7 positions matching TRBD1. The CDR3 length is 14 residues. V shed 2 bases and J 5 bases; nucleotides not matched to a gene: 6. Germline V gives CDR1 SEHNR, CDR2 FQNEAQ (reference sequence). Here the CDR3 DNA reads TGTGCCAGCAGCTTATCACAGGGGATCGACGAGCAGTACTTC. As protein: CASSLSQGIDEQYF.

This clone showed up just once. V usage is TRBV6-4 and J usage is TRBJ1-1; TRBD1 might be the D (5 bases). CDR1 MRHNA and CDR2 SNTAGT come from the germline V gene. V shed 9 bases and J shed 4 bases, with 18 bases lying between them. The CDR3 covers 14 residues. Here the CDR3 reads CASAGGWEVTEAFF. In DNA form, the CDR3 reads TGTGCCAGTGCTGGGGGATGGGAGGTCACTGAAGCTTTCTTT.

This chain uses TRBV6-1 with TRBJ2-3; 8 positions agree with TRBD1. V trimming: 10 bases; J trimming: 0 bases; junction bases outside the gene matches: 3. Germline V gene data show CDR1 as MNHNS and CDR2 as SASEGT. The CDR3 runs 13 residues. The CDR3 DNA sequence: TGTGCCACCCGGGACAGGAGCACAGATACGCAGTATTTT. Protein product: CATRDRSTDTQYF.

This rearrangement joins TRBV14 to TRBJ2-2; D is ambiguous. CDR3 length: 14 amino acids. V gave up 2 bases and J gave up 1 base, with 5 bases separating them. Germline V gene data show CDR1 as SGHDN and CDR2 as FVKESK. The CDR3 is CASSQIVNTGELFF. The CDR3 DNA sequence: TGTGCCAGCAGCCAAATCGTGAACACCGGGGAGCTGTTTTTT.

J is TRBJ1-2 and V is TRBV19; the D gene is possibly TRBD1 (6 bases). CDR1 and CDR2 (germline): LNHDA, SQIVND (reference sequence). The CDR3 covers 14 residues. Trimming took 9 bases from V and 2 from J, leaving 16 bases between them. CDR3 DNA sequence: TGTGCCAGCAGTTCCGGTGGGGGCAACTATGGCTACACCTTC. Translated: CASSSGGGNYGYTF.

The chain links TRBV23-1 to TRBJ1-5, with D hard to call. TRBV23-1 is known as an ORF, though its function is uncertain. The CDR3 extends over 21 amino acids. Trimming pared 4 bases from V and 7 bases from J, leaving 35 bases between. The CDR3 sequence: CASSPYRGAEPKPREAQPQHF. CDR3 coding DNA: TGCGCCAGCAGTCCGTATCGTGGTGCTGAGCCAAAGCCGAGGGAGGCGCAGCCCCAGCATTTT.

The chain uses TRBV19 and TRBJ1-3, with unresolved D. Trimming left V 4 bases short and J 0 bases short, with 7 bases between. The CDR3 runs to 14 residues. CDR1 is LNHDA and CDR2 is SQIVND in the germline V gene (reference sequence). This chain's CDR3 is CASSSQSSGNTIYF. The CDR3 bases are TGTGCCAGTAGTAGCCAGTCCTCTGGAAACACCATATATTTT.

V usage is TRBV27 and J usage is TRBJ1-2, with D perhaps TRBD1 (5 bases). The CDR3 sequence is 14 residues long. CDR1 is MNHEY and CDR2 is SMNVEV in the germline V gene (reference sequence). The V end was cut by 1 base, the J end by 2 bases, with 8 bases between. The CDR3 region is CASSLFPGNYGYTF. The CDR3 DNA is TGTGCCAGCAGTTTATTTCCAGGGAACTATGGCTACACCTTC.

The genes are TRBV2 and TRBJ1-1; maybe TRBD1 (6 bases). The CDR3 totals 13 residues. V lost 4 bases and J lost 7, with 13 bases in between. Germline CDR1 reads SNHLY; CDR2 reads FYNNEI. CDR3 in amino acids: CASSAYRALEAFF. The CDR3, as DNA: TGTGCCAGCAGTGCATACAGGGCCCTTGAAGCTTTCTTT.

A single count supports this clone. The rearrangement joins TRBV7-9 to TRBJ2-3; D perhaps matches TRBD1 (5 bases). The CDR3 loop spans 16 amino acids. V lost 3 bases, J lost 0 bases, and 13 bases lay in between. CDR1 is SEHNR and CDR2 is FQNEAQ in the germline V gene (reference sequence). CDR3 sequence: CASSFGAILSTDTQYF. The CDR3, as DNA: TGTGCCAGCAGCTTTGGGGCCATTCTCAGCACAGATACGCAGTATTTT.

The V gene is TRBV5-4, the J gene TRBJ1-3; 8 nucleotides line up with TRBD1. After removal of 0 bases from V and 0 bases from J, the junction contained 8 bases not matched to a gene. In germline, CDR1 is SGHNT, CDR2 YYREEE (reference sequence). This CDR3 contains 18 residues. CDR3 nucleotides: TGTGCCAGCAGCTTGGAGATACGGACAGGGAGCTCTGGAAACACCATATATTTT. This translates into CASSLEIRTGSSGNTIYF.

The CDR3 DNA reads as TGTGCCAGCAGCCAAGAAGCGGGAGCCTACAATGAGCAGTTCTTC. This codes for CASSQEAGAYNEQFF. This sequence joins TRBV4-2 and TRBJ2-1, with 8 bases that match TRBD2. Germline CDR1 is LGHNA and CDR2 is YNFKEQ. The CDR3 is made up of 15 amino acids. V was clipped by 0 bases and J by 2 bases; unmatched bases: 0.

CDR3 bases: TGTGCCAGCAGTTTACACGGGGGGGACCAAGAGACCCAGTACTTC. Translation: CASSLHGGDQETQYF. This chain uses TRBV28 with TRBJ2-5, with 8 bases aligning to TRBD2. The CDR3 loop spans 15 amino acids. V shed 2 bases, J shed 0 bases, and the junction held 2 bases outside the gene matches. Looked up from germline, CDR1 is MDHEN and CDR2 is SYDVKM.

The V gene is TRBV30, the J gene TRBJ2-3; 8 bases are shared with TRBD1. The germline V gene has CDR1 GTSNPN and CDR2 SVGIG (reference sequence). The CDR3 totals 16 residues. J lost 0 bases, V lost 5 bases, and 10 bases had no gene match. CDR3 residues: CAWVGETGVSTDTQYF. The CDR3 DNA sequence: TGTGCCTGGGTTGGAGAGACAGGGGTTAGCACAGATACGCAGTATTTT.